Below are 15 T cell receptor beta chains sequenced from a single sample in a study of CXCR3-negative and CXCR3-positive naive CD8 T cells. The method, 5' RACE with UMI labels, was used to prepare the TRB cDNA libraries. TCRdb reprocessed the 5' RACE reads, with one entry per CDR3 protein and no DNA. The sample data list about 40,000 distinct CDR3 sequences. Sequencing was done on a sample of memory CD8+ T cells from blood. The source of these receptors is a human donor in good health. Some clones in this sample may be carry-over from other donors' samples.

This clonotype is deemed medium-sized by its frequency. This chain joins TRBV29-1 and TRBJ2-1; TCRdb names TRBD1, which stays unverified in the absence of DNA. Germline CDR1 is SQVTM and CDR2 is ANQGSEA. This CDR3 region has 13 residues. CDR3 residues: CSVEAGAGNEQFF.

The CDR3: CATSRDFRTSGGDTQYF. V and J are TRBV15 and TRBJ2-3; the D call of TRBD2 rests on TCRdb alone, since no DNA is present to check it. The length of the CDR3 is 17 residues. Germline loops: CDR1 LNHNV, CDR2 YYDKDF (reference sequence).

V is TRBV7-8 and J is TRBJ1-6; as DNA is missing, the TRBD1 call by TCRdb cannot be tested. CDR1 is SGHVS and CDR2 is FQNEAQ in the germline V gene. This CDR3 is built from 15 residues. CDR3 residues: CASSWDRGPHSPLHF.

The chain joins TRBV7-6 to TRBJ2-2. The CDR3 spans 13 residues. Germline assignment: CDR1 SGHVS and CDR2 FNYEAQ. CDR3 region: CASSLENTGELFF.

V usage is TRBV29-1 and J usage is TRBJ2-7; TCRdb outputs TRBD1, but without DNA this stays unchecked. This CDR3 contains 13 residues. The germline gives CDR1 SQVTM, CDR2 ANQGSEA. CDR3 loop: CSAGTGGSYEQYF.

The genes are TRBV3-1 and TRBJ2-7; TCRdb gives TRBD1 as the D gene, but with no DNA this cannot be confirmed. The germline CDR1 and CDR2 sequences are LGHDT and YNNKEL (reference sequence). CDR3 length: 14 residues. The chain's CDR3 is CASSQGTGRYEQYF.

The rearrangement uses TRBV28 and TRBJ2-3; with no DNA, the TCRdb D assignment of TRBD1 cannot be verified. The V gene's germline CDR1 is MDHEN and CDR2 SYDVKM. The CDR3 totals 16 residues. CDR3 protein: CASSFAGVSGTDTQYF.

The chain carries TRBV10-1 and TRBJ2-3; the D gene TCRdb calls, TRBD1, cannot be checked with no DNA. This CDR3 region has 19 residues. CDR1 is WNHNN, CDR2 SYGVQD, per germline (reference sequence). The CDR3: CASIHRRDRGRFGTDTQYF.

The chain combines TRBV21-1 with TRBJ1-1; as DNA is missing, the TRBD1 call by TCRdb cannot be tested. TRBV21-1 is recorded as a pseudogene. CDR3 length: 16 amino acids. CDR3 region: CASSIGTVEKQTEAFF.

The V gene is TRBV29-1, the J gene TRBJ1-2. The CDR3 sequence is 11 residues long. CDR1 SQVTM and CDR2 ANQGSEA come from the germline V gene. The CDR3 is CSGLLNYGYTF.

The genes are TRBV12-3 or TRBV12-4 and TRBJ2-2; TCRdb outputs TRBD2, but without DNA this stays unchecked. This CDR3 region has 15 residues. The CDR3: CASSLPSGLTGELFF.

The rearrangement uses TRBV5-1 and TRBJ1-6; TCRdb gives TRBD1 as the D gene, but with no DNA this cannot be confirmed. The CDR3 sequence is 16 residues long. Germline V gives CDR1 SGHRS, CDR2 YFSETQ. This CDR3 is CASSFEGQGADSPLHF. The full variable domain, completed using reference TRBV5-1 and TRBJ1-6, is KAGVTQTPRYLIKTRGQQVTLSCSPISGHRSVSWYQQTPGQGLQFLFEYFSETQRNKGNFPGRFSGRQFSNSRSEMNVSTLELGDSALYLCASSFEGQGADSPLHFGNGTRLTVT.

The V and J genes are TRBV12-3 or TRBV12-4 and TRBJ2-5. The CDR3 extends over 12 amino acids. The CDR3 loop is CASSPIGETQYF.

The rearrangement links TRBV7-9 to TRBJ2-7. The CDR3 is 13 residues long. Germline values: CDR1 SEHNR, CDR2 FQNEAQ (reference sequence). Here the CDR3 reads CASTRGSSYEQYF.

V is TRBV5-1 and J is TRBJ2-7; TCRdb proposes TRBD1, but this gene call is untestable without DNA. Germline V gene lookup returns CDR1 SGHRS and CDR2 YFSETQ. The CDR3 has 17 residues. The CDR3 sequence is CASSLASLSDRAYEQYF.